This T cell receptor beta chain was found in a study of spatial heterogeneity in lung cancer. As for the study in general: Median follow-up for sequenced PBMC samples was about two years after resection, when such samples existed.

TCRdb passed the 5' RACE reads through MiXCR, listing each CDR3 protein once. The data show 110,000 or so distinct CDR3 sequences, with 9.5% to 14% seen just once and roughly a quarter held by the top ten. Time point denoted: blood at routine non-recurrence follow-up after resection. Unsorted whole RNA of tumor, nontumor lung or frozen PBMC was sequenced. This CDR3 region has 15 residues. V lost 5 bases to trimming and J lost 0 bases, with 13 bases between them. Study findings and constraints: Ubiquitous expanded tumor TCRs surfaced in blood more at resection than they did at follow-up.

This clonotype has a handful of counts. Its antigen is not known. The clonotype comes from a female donor with early-stage non-small cell lung cancer. The sequencing here drew on PBMCs, taken at follow-up. V usage is TRBV12-3 or TRBV12-4 and J usage is TRBJ1-1; weak D call: TRBD1 (5 bases). The CDR3 sequence: CASSPRGRVNTEAFF. The DNA for the CDR3 is TGTGCCAGCAGTCCCCGGGGGAGGGTGAACACTGAAGCTTTCTTT.